This T cell receptor beta chain was recovered during a study of blood T cell repertoires in COVID-19. For the study at large: T cells, B-cell-depleted T cells, or PBMCs provided the cDNA or gDNA that served as material.

Germline-derived CDR1 and CDR2 are MDHEN and SYDVKM. Trimming took off 7 bases at V and 4 bases at J, with 10 bases between the two ends. The CDR3 has 12 amino acids. The data were produced by immunoSEQ multiplex PCR, yet TCRdb's version contains in-frame clones alone and is incomplete. The sample carries 80,000 to 130,000 clones, roughly nine tenths recorded once. The genes are TRBV28 and TRBJ1-1; unclear D gene. Sample: peripheral blood. The source is a man aged 60 to 75 with acute or convalescent COVID-19. CDR3 loop: CASKTGSTEAFF. CDR3 bases: TGTGCCAGCAAAACGGGGAGCACTGAAGCTTTCTTT. Full variable domain (missing parts from reference TRBV28 and TRBJ1-1): DVKVTQSSRYLVKRTGEKVFLECVQDMDHENMFWYRQDPGLGLRLIYFSYDVKMKEKGDIPEGYSVSREKKERFSLILESASTNQTSMYLCASKTGSTEAFFGQGTRLTVV.